The T cell receptor (beta chain) described here comes from a study of blood T cell repertoires in COVID-19. Sequencing was performed with immunoSEQ multiplex PCR; in TCRdb, only in-frame clones are kept and a portion is missing. The table includes about 240,000 clones, about 80% detected once. Germline lookup yields CDR1 SGDLS and CDR2 YYNGEE. Trimming left V 4 bases short and J 5 bases short, with 23 bases between. CDR3 length: 17 amino acids. Input material: peripheral blood. The chain couples TRBV9 to TRBJ2-3; tentatively, D is TRBD2 (6 bases). The TCR comes from a woman of 80 years or more with acute or convalescent COVID-19. DNA for the CDR3: TGTGCCAGCAGCACCCTGCCGGGAGCCGGGCGGGTAGATACGCAGTATTTT. This sequence encodes CASSTLPGAGRVDTQYF. The whole variable domain, filled in from reference TRBV9 and TRBJ2-3, reads DSGVTQTPKHLITATGQRVTLRCSPRSGDLSVYWYQQSLDQGLQFLIQYYNGEERAKGNILERFSAQQFPDLHSELNLSSLELGDSALYFCASSTLPGAGRVDTQYFGPGTRLTVL.